The clone carrying this T cell receptor gamma chain has a handful of counts. TCRdb ran CATT on the RT-PCR reads. The sample has about 1,800 gamma-chain clones; about 2.1% are singletons. This entry belongs to a study of gamma-delta T cells after stem cell transplantation. V shed 3 bases and J 9 bases; nucleotides not matched to a gene: 11. CDR1 and CDR2 from the germline V gene are GITISATS and ISYDGTV (reference sequence). The length of the CDR3 is 17 residues. The chain uses TRGV9 and TRGJP. The sample was gamma-delta T cells. This receptor was identified in a human donor. It is not recorded whose cells these are; they may come from a transplant donor. The CDR3 DNA reads as TGTGCCTTGTGGGAGTCGGCACCCGGGTTGGGCAAAAAAATCAAGGTATTT. This codes for CALWESAPGLGKKIKVF.